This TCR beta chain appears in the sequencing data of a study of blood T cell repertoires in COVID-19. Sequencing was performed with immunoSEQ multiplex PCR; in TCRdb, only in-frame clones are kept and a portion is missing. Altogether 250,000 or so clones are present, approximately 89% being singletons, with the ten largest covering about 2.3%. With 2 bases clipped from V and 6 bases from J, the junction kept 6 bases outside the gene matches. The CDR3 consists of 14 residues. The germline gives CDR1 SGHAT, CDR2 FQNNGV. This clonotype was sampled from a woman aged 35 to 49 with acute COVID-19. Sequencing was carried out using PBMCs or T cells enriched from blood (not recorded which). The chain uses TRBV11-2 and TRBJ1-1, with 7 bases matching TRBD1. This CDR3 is CASSLSRGRSEAFF. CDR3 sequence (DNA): TGTGCCAGCAGCTTAAGTAGGGGGCGGTCTGAAGCTTTCTTT.